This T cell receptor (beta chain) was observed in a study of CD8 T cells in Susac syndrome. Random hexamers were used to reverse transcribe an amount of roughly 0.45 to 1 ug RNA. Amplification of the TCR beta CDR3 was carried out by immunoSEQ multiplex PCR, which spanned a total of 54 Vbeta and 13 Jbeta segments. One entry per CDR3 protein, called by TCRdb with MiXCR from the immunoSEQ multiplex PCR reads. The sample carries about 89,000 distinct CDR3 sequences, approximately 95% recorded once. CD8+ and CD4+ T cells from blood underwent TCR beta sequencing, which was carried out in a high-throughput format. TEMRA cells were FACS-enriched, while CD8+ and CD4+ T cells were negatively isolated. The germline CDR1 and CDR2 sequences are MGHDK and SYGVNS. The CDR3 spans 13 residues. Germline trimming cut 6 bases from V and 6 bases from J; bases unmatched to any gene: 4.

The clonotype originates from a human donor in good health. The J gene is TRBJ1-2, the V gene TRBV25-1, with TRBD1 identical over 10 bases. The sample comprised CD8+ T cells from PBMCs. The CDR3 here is CASRGQGRDGYTF. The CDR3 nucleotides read TGTGCCAGCAGGGGACAGGGGAGGGATGGCTACACCTTC.